Below, one TCR beta chain is given with its context. The V gene's germline CDR1 is SNHLY and CDR2 FYNNEI. The length of the CDR3 is 12 residues. Trimming removed 3 bases from V and 2 bases from J, with 4 bases in between. Using immunoSEQ multiplex PCR, the repertoire was profiled, and TCRdb retains in-frame clones only, with some absent. The table lists about 11,000 clones, roughly three quarters of them singletons. This sample was included in a study of CD4+ T cells in melanoma. The rearrangement uses TRBV2 and TRBJ1-2; D ambiguous. The TCR comes from a human donor with melanoma. Input material: cells from a culture (not recorded whether cultured in vitro). CDR3 region: CASSDRNYGYTF. CDR3 sequence (DNA): TGTGCCAGCAGTGACAGGAACTATGGCTACACCTTC.